What follows are 17 T cell receptor beta chains derived from one specimen sequenced in a study of T cell responses to AZD1222 COVID-19 vaccine. Data came from immunoSEQ multiplex PCR; TCRdb stores just in-frame clones and leaves some out. Among about 140,000 clones listed, more than 85% were seen once. This sample comprised peripheral blood, obtained on day 0 of AZD1222 vaccination. Every receptor here comes from an adult in good health.

V and J are TRBV5-1 and TRBJ2-3; 11 bases line up with TRBD2. V shed 0 bases and J 4 bases; nucleotides not matched to a gene: 7. Germline CDR1 reads SGHRS; CDR2 reads YFSETQ. The CDR3 runs 17 residues. CDR3 loop: CASSLGLAGGLADTQYF. CDR3 DNA sequence: TGCGCCAGCAGCTTGGGGCTAGCGGGGGGCCTTGCAGATACGCAGTATTTT.

This rearrangement joins TRBV4-3 to TRBJ2-3, with 9 bases fitting TRBD2. The CDR3 is 17 amino acids. Per germline, CDR1 LGHNA and CDR2 YSLEER. With V trimmed by 5 bases and J by 1 base, 10 bases remained unmatched. Written as DNA, the CDR3 is TGCGCCAGCAGCAAGGTCCTAAGACTAGCGGGCACAGATACGCAGTATTTT. This translates into CASSKVLRLAGTDTQYF.

This clone was seen a few times. The rearrangement links TRBV4-1 to TRBJ1-1; 10 nucleotides match TRBD1. The germline V gene encodes CDR1 MGHRA and CDR2 YSYEKL. The CDR3 length is 17 residues. V dropped 0 bases and J dropped 7; count of bases not matched to a gene: 11. CDR3 in DNA: TGCGCCAGCAGCCAAGATAGGGGGACAGGGGAACAAGGTGAAGCTTTCTTT. It specifies CASSQDRGTGEQGEAFF.

This clone was detected once. J is TRBJ2-5 and V is TRBV12-3 or TRBV12-4; D might be TRBD1 (6 bases). This CDR3 is 13 amino acids long. V was trimmed by 5 bases and J by 5 bases, leaving 12 bases between them. The CDR3 sequence: CASSGTGWETQYF. Here the CDR3 DNA reads TGTGCCAGCAGTGGTACAGGGTGGGAGACCCAGTACTTC.

The chain combines TRBV27 with TRBJ1-6; 9 nucleotides line up with TRBD1. Germline V gives CDR1 MNHEY, CDR2 SMNVEV (reference sequence). This CDR3 is built from 15 residues. The trim removed 2 bases at V and 9 bases at J, leaving 5 bases unmatched. CDR3 nucleotide sequence: TGTGCCAGCAGTTTAACGGGACAGGGAAGTTCACCCCTCCACTTT. This codes for CASSLTGQGSSPLHF.

The rearrangement links TRBV27 to TRBJ1-6; D remains ambiguous. V lost 6 bases to trimming and J lost 6 bases, with 6 bases between them. The CDR3 has 12 residues. CDR1 MNHEY and CDR2 SMNVEV come from the germline V gene (reference sequence). The CDR3, as DNA: TGTGCCAGCAGCGCCCTTAATTCACCCCTCCACTTT. Its protein is CASSALNSPLHF.

This chain uses TRBV7-2 with TRBJ2-3; D possibly matches TRBD1 or TRBD2 (7 bases each). V gave up 8 bases and J gave up 0 bases, with 21 bases separating them. This CDR3 contains 17 residues. Germline CDR1 and CDR2: SGHTA and FQGNSA. The DNA of the CDR3 is TGTGCCAGCTCCCGACAGGGAGGGCGGACTAGCACAGATACGCAGTATTTT. Translation: CASSRQGGRTSTDTQYF.

In DNA form, the CDR3 reads TGTGCCAGCAGCTTAGAAAGACAGGGGGTAGCCAAAAACATTCAGTACTTC. Amino acid sequence: CASSLERQGVAKNIQYF. The J gene is TRBJ2-4, the V gene TRBV11-2; 9 bases line up with TRBD1. The CDR3 totals 17 residues. V was pared by 0 bases and J by 0 bases, with 3 bases of the junction left unmatched. Germline V gives CDR1 SGHAT, CDR2 FQNNGV. The entire variable domain, with the rest obtained from reference TRBV11-2 and TRBJ2-4, is as follows: EAGVAQSPRYKIIEKRQSVAFWCNPISGHATLYWYQQILGQGPKLLIQFQNNGVVDDSQLPKDRFSAERLKGVDSTLKIQPAKLEDSAVYLCASSLERQGVAKNIQYFGAGTRLSVL.

Concerning this clone: This specimen includes other DNA sequences encoding the same CDR3. The rearrangement joins TRBV9 to TRBJ1-5; D ambiguous. V lost 2 bases, J lost 1 base, and 7 bases lay in between. Looked up from germline, CDR1 is SGDLS and CDR2 is YYNGEE. The CDR3 has 14 residues. The CDR3 reads CASSVDGSNQPQHF. CDR3 sequence (DNA): TGTGCCAGCAGCGTGGACGGAAGCAATCAGCCCCAGCATTTT.

The chain couples TRBV7-8 to TRBJ1-2; D is undetermined. V lost 5 bases and J 1 base, leaving 8 bases between the germline ends. CDR3 length: 13 amino acids. Per germline, CDR1 SGHVS and CDR2 FQNEAQ. The CDR3 region has the DNA TGTGCCAGCAGCGAGAAGATTAACTATGGCTACACCTTC. Its protein product is CASSEKINYGYTF.

The chain combines TRBV13 with TRBJ2-1, with D maybe TRBD2 (6 bases). This CDR3 is 13 amino acids long. The germline V gene has CDR1 PRHDT and CDR2 FYEKMQ (reference sequence). V lost 3 bases to trimming and J lost 7 bases, with 10 bases between them. CDR3 residues: CASSFETRNEQFF. The CDR3 nucleotides are TGTGCCAGCAGCTTTGAGACTAGAAATGAGCAGTTCTTC.

The gene calls are TRBV19 and TRBJ1-6; D is unresolved. The germline CDR1 and CDR2 sequences are LNHDA and SQIVND (reference sequence). The CDR3 covers 15 residues. Trimming stripped 6 bases from V and 8 bases from J, with 17 bases between. The CDR3: CASRPPGRPDSPLHF. The CDR3, as DNA: TGTGCCAGTAGGCCACCGGGAAGGCCGGATTCACCCCTCCACTTT.

This chain links TRBV6-2 or TRBV6-3 with TRBJ1-4, with 8 bases aligning to TRBD1. V was clipped by 5 bases and J by 5 bases; unmatched bases: 7. CDR3 length equals 15 residues. Germline V gene data show CDR1 as MNHEY and CDR2 as SVGEGT. CDR3: CASSPDRGRNEKLFF. In DNA, the CDR3 is TGTGCCAGCAGTCCCGACAGGGGAAGAAATGAAAAACTGTTTTTT.

DNA for the CDR3: TGTGCCAGCAGCTTAGGGGCTAGCGGCCACGAGCAGTACTTC. It specifies CASSLGASGHEQYF. V and J are TRBV7-2 and TRBJ2-7; 7 nucleotides match TRBD2. From germline, CDR1 is SGHTA and CDR2 FQGNSA. The CDR3 loop spans 14 amino acids. J lost 5 bases, V lost 1 base, and 5 bases had no gene match. Full variable domain (remainder filled in from reference TRBV7-2 and TRBJ2-7): GAGVSQSPSNKVTEKGKDVELRCDPISGHTALYWYRQSLGQGLEFLIYFQGNSAPDKSGLPSDRFSAERTGGSVSTLTIQRTQQEDSAVYLCASSLGASGHEQYFGPGTRLTVT.

This clone was detected once. The chain combines TRBV9 with TRBJ1-5; 10 bases fit TRBD1. The CDR3 length is 14 residues. The V and J ends lost 4 bases and 7 bases, in that order; junction bases with no gene match: 5. Germline CDR1 is SGDLS and CDR2 is YYNGEE. CDR3 amino acids: CASSKRDRGQPQHF. In DNA form, the CDR3 reads TGTGCCAGCAGCAAAAGGGACAGGGGCCAGCCCCAGCATTTT.

V usage is TRBV11-2 and J usage is TRBJ1-2; 7 bases fit TRBD1. V was pared by 6 bases and J by 4 bases, with 5 bases of the junction left unmatched. CDR3 length: 13 amino acids. Per germline, CDR1 SGHAT and CDR2 FQNNGV. DNA of the CDR3: TGTGCCAGCAGAGGGGACAGTGGCTATGGCTACACCTTC. It codes for CASRGDSGYGYTF. The full variable domain, with the rest looked up from reference TRBV11-2 and TRBJ1-2, is EAGVAQSPRYKIIEKRQSVAFWCNPISGHATLYWYQQILGQGPKLLIQFQNNGVVDDSQLPKDRFSAERLKGVDSTLKIQPAKLEDSAVYLCASRGDSGYGYTFGSGTRLTVV.

V usage is TRBV5-4 and J usage is TRBJ2-1; D is perhaps TRBD2 (5 bases). The germline gives CDR1 SGHNT, CDR2 YYREEE (reference sequence). Between the trimmed V and J ends, which lost 0 bases and 14 bases, there was a span of 18 bases. CDR3 length: 14 residues. The DNA for the CDR3 is TGTGCCAGCAGCTTGGATAAGCGGTTCCCTATGGAGTTCTTC. As protein: CASSLDKRFPMEFF.